The T cell receptor beta chain under discussion was sequenced for a study of regulatory T cells in long-lasting Graves disease. Overall study results and limits: Few sampled subjects may have lowered accuracy. Persistent patients shared 2,700 or so public clonotypes among themselves. Newly diagnosed patients shared fewer, at about a thousand. Among samples with persistent disease, TRBV28, TRBJ1-2 and TRBJ2-5 were favored. Patients with persistent Graves' had lower TCR diversity than newly diagnosed patients.

This clonotype was counted many times. Its antigen is still unknown. This CDR3 has 12 residues. The V end was cut by 5 bases, the J end by 4 bases, with 6 bases between. From germline, CDR1 is SGHAT and CDR2 FQNNGV. Time point given: newly diagnosed GD, antithyroid drugs for less than 3 months. Extracted RNA from PBMCs served as the source of the TCR library. Investigators prepared the TCR beta libraries by applying iRepertoire HTBI primers and Arm-PCR of CDR3 regions. TCRdb called the multiplex PCR reads again in MiXCR, with one record for every CDR3 protein. Here the sample spans fewer than 400,000 distinct CDR3 sequences, 15% to 20% being singletons.

The chain links TRBV11-2 to TRBJ1-5; D not certain. The specimen was peripheral blood mononuclear cells (PBMCs), collected at new diagnosis, from a patient treated with antithyroid drugs. The TCR sequence derives from a female donor with Graves disease. CDR3 bases: TGTGCCAGCAGCCCGTCAAATCAGCCCCAGCATTTT. The encoded protein is CASSPSNQPQHF.